This T cell receptor (beta chain) was sequenced for a study of T cell responses to AZD1222 COVID-19 vaccine (dated by TCRdb to about 2021). About the full investigation: AZD1222 recipients with second doses at about 4 weeks or about 12 weeks were pooled, because spike-specific TCR depth and breadth did not differ between schedules. Trial participants were enrolled into age subgroups of 18-55, 56-69 and 70-plus years, which contained around 150, 29 and 61 TCR-sequenced participants, respectively. TCR sequencing covered roughly 230 trial participants: 200 to 220 given two doses of AZD1222 and 26 given two doses of MenACWY control vaccine. General findings and caveats noted by the study authors: The vaccine-associated CD4 TCRs covered the entire spike protein, and the dominant responses fell in regions 160-218 and 743-854. Epitopes outside the regions mutated in the B.1.351 and B.1.1.7 variants were reportedly recognized by nearly half of the unique spike-specific TCRs. Conclusions about previously exposed vaccinees are limited because only a handful of AZD1222 recipients were SARS-CoV-2 seropositive at baseline. Most participants were white British and females outnumbered males, and the authors suggested that clonal diversity may have been underestimated. In the small 56-69-year group, the increase in depth fell short of significance, most likely because of low power. Because no day 14 peak-response samples were available, repertoires were characterized only after the peak T cell response. A significant rise in spike-specific TCR breadth and depth was observed after two AZD1222 doses relative to day 0 and relative to MenACWY recipients.

The label giving this sample's time point can be read as: baseline before first vaccination. Vaccinee samples were obtained from the UK trials COV001 and COV002, which included a single-blind randomized controlled phase 2/3 trial of AZD1222 (ChAdOx1 nCoV-19) in healthy adults. For TCRbeta chain sequencing, PBMC samples were collected from trial participants at day 0 and at day 28 after the second dose. Of note for this clone: It has no known antigen specificity. Base quality data are lacking; no much larger clone is found one base away.

The junction shows trimming of 8 bases on V and 4 bases on J, plus 11 bases between the germline ends. Taken from cysteine to phenylalanine, the CDR3 has 13 residues. Kept here is only the CDR3 DNA, which spans 39 bases and is read in frame from base 1. Based on the germline V gene, the CDR1 and CDR2 sequences are MGHRA and YSYEKL. The CDR3 regions of human TCRbeta chains were analyzed by immunosequencing. Per the original workflow: TCRs in the repertoires were matched against a reference library of SARS-CoV-2-specific TCRs that had been generated with the MIRA antigen-specificity platform. Breadth was defined as the fraction of unique TCRs that were SARS-CoV-2-associated. Depth was defined as the fraction of total T cells that were SARS-CoV-2-associated. Using the MIRA data, every spike-specific TCR was mapped to the spike region that the TCR reacted to and assigned to either a CD4 or a CD8 class. Log10-transformed breadth and depth values were compared by one-way ANOVA with Sidak's multiple comparisons tests. Sourced from immuneACCESS, this table was stored by TCRdb with only in-frame sequences that have V and J called. A share of the clones is absent; for the studies checked, an unresolved V gene accounts for under half, and the remainder has no known explanation. The V and J calls and clone size were taken over from that table, and D and trimming were inferred from the DNA. For this sample the table gives 75,000 to 95,000 clones, of which approximately 81% were detected only once. The leading ten clones occupy 10% to 15% of the sample.

The sequence derives from an adult in good health. The sequence joins TRBV4-1 to TRBJ1-4; TRBD1 is possibly the D segment (5 matching bases). The input for sequencing was peripheral blood, taken on day 0 of AZD1222 vaccination. At the DNA level, the sequence is TGCGCCAGCGCTCAGGGTTTTAATGAAAAACTGTTTTTT. Protein translation: CASAQGFNEKLFF.